This T cell receptor (beta chain) was captured in a study of T cells after yellow fever vaccination. Trimming took off 3 bases at V and 3 bases at J, with 8 bases between the two ends. CDR3 size: 13 residues. CDR1 and CDR2 from the germline V gene are SGHTA and FQGNSA. MiXCR, applied by TCRdb to the 5' RACE reads, yields one record per CDR3 protein. The repertoire consists of roughly 120,000 distinct CDR3 sequences, with 7.2% occurring once and the leading ten covering more than 2.5%. This clonotype was observed at least ten times. Sequenced material: CD4+ T cells sorted from PBMCs, taken approximately 47 days after the first yellow fever vaccination. The chain combines TRBV7-2 with TRBJ2-5; D is ambiguous. This TCR was recovered from a man aged 18 to 29 who received the YFV17D yellow fever vaccine. The CDR3 loop is CASSFYTEETQYF. The DNA of the CDR3 is TGTGCCAGCAGCTTTTACACAGAAGAGACCCAGTACTTC.